This record concerns one TCR beta chain sequence. The data were obtained in a study of cytomegalovirus exposure and HLA in healthy donors. The PCR had 60 Vbeta and 13 Jbeta primers. Method: immunoSEQ multiplex PCR; TCRdb's copy keeps in-frame clones and lacks some. The sample yields roughly 130,000 clones, 84% seen once. In germline, CDR1 is MRHNA, CDR2 SNTAGT. V lost 3 bases to trimming and J lost 3 bases, with 13 bases between them. The CDR3 consists of 15 residues. V and J are TRBV6-4 and TRBJ2-3; TRBD2 might be the D (6 bases). Sequencing was performed on PBMCs. The sequence was obtained from a woman under 30 in good health and CMV-seropositive. Here the CDR3 reads CASSEAGSWTDTQYF. CDR3 DNA: TGTGCCAGCAGTGAGGCGGGGTCTTGGACAGATACGCAGTATTTT.